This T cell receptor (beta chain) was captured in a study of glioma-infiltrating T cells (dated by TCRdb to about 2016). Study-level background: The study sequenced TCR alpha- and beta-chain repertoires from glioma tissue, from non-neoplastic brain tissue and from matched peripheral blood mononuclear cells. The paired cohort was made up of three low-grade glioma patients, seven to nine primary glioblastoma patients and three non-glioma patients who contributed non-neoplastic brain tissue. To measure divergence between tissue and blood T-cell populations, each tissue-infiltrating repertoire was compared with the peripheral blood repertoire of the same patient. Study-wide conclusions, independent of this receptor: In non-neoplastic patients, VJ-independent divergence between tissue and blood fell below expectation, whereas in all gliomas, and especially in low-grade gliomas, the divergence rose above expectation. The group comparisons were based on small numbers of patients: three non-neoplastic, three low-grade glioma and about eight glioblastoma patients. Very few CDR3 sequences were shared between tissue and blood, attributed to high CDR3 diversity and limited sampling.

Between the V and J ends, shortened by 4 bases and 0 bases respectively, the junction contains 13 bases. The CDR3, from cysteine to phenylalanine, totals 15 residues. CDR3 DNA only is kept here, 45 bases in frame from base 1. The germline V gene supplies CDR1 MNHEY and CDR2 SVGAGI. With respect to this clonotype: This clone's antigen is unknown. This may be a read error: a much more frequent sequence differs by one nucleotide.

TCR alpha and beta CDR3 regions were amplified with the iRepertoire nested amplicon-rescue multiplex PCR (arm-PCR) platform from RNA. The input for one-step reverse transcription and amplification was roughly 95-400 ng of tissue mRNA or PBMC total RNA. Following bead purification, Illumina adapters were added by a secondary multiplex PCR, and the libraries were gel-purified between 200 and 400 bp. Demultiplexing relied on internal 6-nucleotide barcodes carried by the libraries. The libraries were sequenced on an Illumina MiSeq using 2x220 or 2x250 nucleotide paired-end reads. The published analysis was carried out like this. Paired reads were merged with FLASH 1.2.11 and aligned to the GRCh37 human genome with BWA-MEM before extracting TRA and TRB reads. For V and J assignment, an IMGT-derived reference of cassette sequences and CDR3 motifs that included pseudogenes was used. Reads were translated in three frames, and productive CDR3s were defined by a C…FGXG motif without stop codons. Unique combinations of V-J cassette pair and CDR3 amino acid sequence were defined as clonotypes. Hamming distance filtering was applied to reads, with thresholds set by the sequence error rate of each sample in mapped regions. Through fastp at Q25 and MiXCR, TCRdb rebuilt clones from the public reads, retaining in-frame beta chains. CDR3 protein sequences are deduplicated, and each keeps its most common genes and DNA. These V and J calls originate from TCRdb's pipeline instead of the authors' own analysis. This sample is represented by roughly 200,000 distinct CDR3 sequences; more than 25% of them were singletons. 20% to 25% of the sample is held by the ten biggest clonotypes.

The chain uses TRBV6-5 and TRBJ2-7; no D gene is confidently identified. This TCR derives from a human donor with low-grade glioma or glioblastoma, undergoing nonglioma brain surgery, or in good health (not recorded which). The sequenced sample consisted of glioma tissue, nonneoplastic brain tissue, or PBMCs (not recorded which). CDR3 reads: CASSSGTLSSYEQYF. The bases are TGTGCCAGCAGTTCGGGCACCTTAAGCTCCTACGAGCAGTACTTC.